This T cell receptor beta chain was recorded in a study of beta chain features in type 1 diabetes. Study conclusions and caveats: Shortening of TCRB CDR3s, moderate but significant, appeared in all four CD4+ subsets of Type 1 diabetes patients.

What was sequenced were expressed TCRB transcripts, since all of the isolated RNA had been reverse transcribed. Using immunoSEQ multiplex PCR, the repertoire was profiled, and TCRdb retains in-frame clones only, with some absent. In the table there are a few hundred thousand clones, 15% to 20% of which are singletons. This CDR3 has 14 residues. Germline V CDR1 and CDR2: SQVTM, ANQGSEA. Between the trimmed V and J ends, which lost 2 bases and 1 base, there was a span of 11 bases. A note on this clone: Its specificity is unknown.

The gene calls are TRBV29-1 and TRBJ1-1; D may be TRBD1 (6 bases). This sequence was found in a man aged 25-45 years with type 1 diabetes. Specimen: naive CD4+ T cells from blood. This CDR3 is CSVEKRTANTEAFF. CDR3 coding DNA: TGCAGCGTTGAAAAAAGGACAGCGAACACTGAAGCTTTCTTT.